Below, 10 T cell receptor beta chains from the same sample are listed, as sequenced in a study of shared clonotypes between healthy human individuals. Repertoires were generated with immunoSEQ multiplex PCR, while TCRdb's copy carries only in-frame clones and drops some. Of approximately 840,000 clones detected, 90% to 98% appear once; the ten largest clones hold about 0.22%. Positive CCR7 selection of CD45RO-negative cells yielded the naive CD8 cells, and terminally differentiated effector memory CD45RA+ cells were excluded. Sequences were obtained from naive CD8+ T cells sorted from blood. The origin of the receptors is a man under 40 in good health.

This clone was seen a single time. The rearrangement uses TRBV6-5 and TRBJ1-2; the D is unclear. Trimming stripped 3 bases from V and 8 bases from J, with 13 bases between. The CDR3 is 13 residues long. The V gene's germline CDR1 is MNHEY and CDR2 SVGAGI. The CDR3 DNA reads TGTGCCAGCAGTTATGGTCTCGAGTGGGGCTACACCTTC. Translating gives CASSYGLEWGYTF.

In DNA form, the CDR3 reads TGTGCCAGCAGCGAACCACTAGCGGGTTCTCTGGATACGCAGTATTTT. Protein sequence: CASSEPLAGSLDTQYF. The chain combines TRBV5-4 with TRBJ2-3, with 9 bases matching TRBD2. The germline CDR1 and CDR2 sequences are SGHNT and YYREEE (reference sequence). CDR3 length equals 16 residues. The trim removed 4 bases at V and 6 bases at J, leaving 12 bases unmatched.

The chain is built from TRBV6-5 and TRBJ2-1; 9 bases match TRBD1. Trimming cost V 5 bases and J 4 bases; bases outside gene matches: 6. This CDR3 has 15 residues. From germline, CDR1 is MNHEY and CDR2 SVGAGI. The CDR3, as DNA: TGTGCCAGCAGTCTAACCGGGACAGGGTACAATGAGCAGTTCTTC. Its protein product is CASSLTGTGYNEQFF.

V gene TRBV7-9 combines with J gene TRBJ2-1, with 9 bases fitting TRBD1. Trimming took 2 bases from V and 1 from J; bases not matched to a gene: 3. Germline V lookup: CDR1 SEHNR, CDR2 FQNEAQ (reference sequence). CDR3 size: 16 residues. CDR3 protein: CASSLSGQGSYNEQFF. The CDR3 DNA follows: TGTGCCAGCAGCTTATCGGGACAGGGATCCTACAATGAGCAGTTCTTC.

This chain joins TRBV7-9 and TRBJ2-7; 15 bases match TRBD2. V trimming: 2 bases; J trimming: 4 bases; junction bases outside the gene matches: 3. CDR1 is SEHNR and CDR2 is FQNEAQ in the germline V gene (reference sequence). The CDR3 runs to 16 residues. The CDR3 region is CASSLLGTSGRYEQYF. The CDR3 region has the DNA TGTGCCAGCAGCTTACTGGGGACTAGCGGGAGGTACGAGCAGTACTTC.

The J gene is TRBJ2-2, the V gene TRBV11-2; 7 nucleotides align to TRBD1. V shed 2 bases, J shed 6 bases, and the junction held 9 bases outside the gene matches. The CDR3 consists of 16 residues. Per the germline V gene, CDR1 is SGHAT and CDR2 is FQNNGV. The CDR3 loop reads CASSLYGQGVSGELFF. CDR3 nucleotides: TGTGCCAGCAGCTTATATGGGCAGGGGGTATCCGGGGAGCTGTTTTTT.

The chain is built from TRBV27 and TRBJ1-5; perhaps TRBD1 as D (5 bases). This CDR3 comprises 15 residues. The germline CDR1 and CDR2 sequences are MNHEY and SMNVEV (reference sequence). Trimming pared 5 bases from V and 4 bases from J, leaving 15 bases between. CDR3 amino acids: CASSPRDSSNQPQHF. In DNA form, the CDR3 reads TGTGCCAGCAGTCCCCGGGACTCGTCTAATCAGCCCCAGCATTTT.

This chain uses TRBV11-2 with TRBJ2-5, with 8 positions matching TRBD2. CDR3 length: 15 amino acids. The junction had 11 bases not matched to a gene; V was cut back by 6 bases and J by 5 bases. Germline CDR1 and CDR2: SGHAT and FQNNGV. The CDR3 is CASRNRRGARETQYF. The CDR3 coding sequence is TGTGCCAGCAGAAACAGGCGGGGGGCCAGGGAGACCCAGTACTTC. The full variable domain, rest sourced from reference TRBV11-2 and TRBJ2-5, is EAGVAQSPRYKIIEKRQSVAFWCNPISGHATLYWYQQILGQGPKLLIQFQNNGVVDDSQLPKDRFSAERLKGVDSTLKIQPAKLEDSAVYLCASRNRRGARETQYFGPGTRLLVL.

For the CDR3, the DNA is TGTGCCAGCAGCCTCCGACTCTCGAACACCGGGGAGCTGTTTTTT. It codes for CASSLRLSNTGELFF. This chain uses TRBV7-6 with TRBJ2-2; no clear D. This CDR3 contains 15 residues. The V and J ends lost 5 bases and 0 bases respectively, with 10 bases between them. Germline loops: CDR1 SGHVS, CDR2 FNYEAQ. The complete variable domain, with remaining parts taken from reference TRBV7-6 and TRBJ2-2, reads GAGVSQSPRYKVTKRGQDVALRCDPISGHVSLYWYRQALGQGPEFLTYFNYEAQQDKSGLPNDRFSAERPEGSISTLTIQRTEQRDSAMYRCASSLRLSNTGELFFGEGSRLTVL.

This chain joins TRBV29-1 and TRBJ1-4; perhaps TRBD1 as D (6 bases). This CDR3 is 11 amino acids long. V lost 5 bases to trimming and J lost 14 bases, with 15 bases between them. CDR1 is SQVTM, CDR2 ANQGSEA, per germline. The CDR3 DNA reads TGCAGCGTTCTAATCCAGGGGAGCCTGTTTTTT. Encoded protein: CSVLIQGSLFF.